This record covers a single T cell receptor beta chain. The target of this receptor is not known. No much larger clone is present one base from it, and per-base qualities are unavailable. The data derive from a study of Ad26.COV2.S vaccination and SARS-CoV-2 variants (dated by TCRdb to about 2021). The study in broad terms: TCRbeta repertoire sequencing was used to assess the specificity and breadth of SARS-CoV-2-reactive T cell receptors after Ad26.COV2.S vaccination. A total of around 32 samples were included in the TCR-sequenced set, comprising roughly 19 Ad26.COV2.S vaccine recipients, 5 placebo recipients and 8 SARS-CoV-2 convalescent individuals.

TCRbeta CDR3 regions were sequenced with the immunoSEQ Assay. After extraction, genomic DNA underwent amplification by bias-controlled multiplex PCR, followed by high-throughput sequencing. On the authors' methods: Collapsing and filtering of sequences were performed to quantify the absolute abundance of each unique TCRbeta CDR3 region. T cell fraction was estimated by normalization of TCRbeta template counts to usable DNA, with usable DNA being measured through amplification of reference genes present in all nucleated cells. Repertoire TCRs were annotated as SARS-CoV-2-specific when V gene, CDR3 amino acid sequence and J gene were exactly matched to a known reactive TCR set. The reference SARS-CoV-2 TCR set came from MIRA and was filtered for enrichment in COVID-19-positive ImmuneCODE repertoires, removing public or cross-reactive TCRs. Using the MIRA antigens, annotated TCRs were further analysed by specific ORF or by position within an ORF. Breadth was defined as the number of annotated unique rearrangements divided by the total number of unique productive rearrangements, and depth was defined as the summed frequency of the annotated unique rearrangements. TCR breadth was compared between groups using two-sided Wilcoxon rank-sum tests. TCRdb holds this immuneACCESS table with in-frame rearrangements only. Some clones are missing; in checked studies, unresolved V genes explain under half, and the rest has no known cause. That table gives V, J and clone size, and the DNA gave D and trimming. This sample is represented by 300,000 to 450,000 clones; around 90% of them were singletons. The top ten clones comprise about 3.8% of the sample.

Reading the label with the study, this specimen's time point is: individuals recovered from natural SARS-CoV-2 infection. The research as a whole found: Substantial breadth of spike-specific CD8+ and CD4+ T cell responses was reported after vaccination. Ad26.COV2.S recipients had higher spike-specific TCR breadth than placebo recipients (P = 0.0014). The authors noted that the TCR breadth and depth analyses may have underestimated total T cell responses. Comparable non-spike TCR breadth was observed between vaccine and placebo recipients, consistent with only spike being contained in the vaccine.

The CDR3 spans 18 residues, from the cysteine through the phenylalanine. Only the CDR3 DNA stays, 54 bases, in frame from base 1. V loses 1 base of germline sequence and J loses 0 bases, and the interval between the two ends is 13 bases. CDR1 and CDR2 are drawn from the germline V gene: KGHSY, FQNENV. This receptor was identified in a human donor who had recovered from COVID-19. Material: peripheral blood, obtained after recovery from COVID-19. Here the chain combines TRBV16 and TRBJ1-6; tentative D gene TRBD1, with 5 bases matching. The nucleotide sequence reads TGTGCCAGCAGCCAATTCCTCAGGACAAGCTCCTATAATTCACCCCTCCACTTT. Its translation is CASSQFLRTSSYNSPLHF. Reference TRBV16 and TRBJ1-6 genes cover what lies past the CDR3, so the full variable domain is GEEVAQTPKHLVRGEGQKAKLYCAPIKGHSYVFWYQQVLKNEFKFLISFQNENVFDETGMPKERFSAKCLPNSPCSLEIQATKLEDSAVYFCASSQFLRTSSYNSPLHFGNGTRLTVT.